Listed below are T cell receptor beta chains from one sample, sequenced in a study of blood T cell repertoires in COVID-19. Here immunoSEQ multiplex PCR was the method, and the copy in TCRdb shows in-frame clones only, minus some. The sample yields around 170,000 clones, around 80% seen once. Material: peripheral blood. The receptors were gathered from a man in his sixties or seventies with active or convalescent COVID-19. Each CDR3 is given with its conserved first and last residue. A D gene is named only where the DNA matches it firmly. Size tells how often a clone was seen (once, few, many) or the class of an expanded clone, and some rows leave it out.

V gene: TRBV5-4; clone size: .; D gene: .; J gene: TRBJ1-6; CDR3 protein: CASSSAVGAANSPLHF; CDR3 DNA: TGTGCCAGCAGCTCAGCCGTGGGGGCGGCTAATTCACCCCTCCACTTT
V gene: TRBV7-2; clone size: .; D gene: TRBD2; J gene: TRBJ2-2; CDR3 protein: CASSSSGNTGELFF; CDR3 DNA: TGTGCCAGCAGCTCTAGCGGCAACACCGGGGAGCTGTTTTTT
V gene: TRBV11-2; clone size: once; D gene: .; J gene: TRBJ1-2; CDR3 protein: CASSLGPGDYGYTF; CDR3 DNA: TGTGCCAGCAGCTTAGGGCCAGGTGACTATGGCTACACCTTC
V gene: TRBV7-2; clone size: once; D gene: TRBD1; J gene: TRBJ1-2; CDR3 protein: CASSYRTGGPYGYTF; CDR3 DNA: TGTGCCAGCAGCTACCGGACAGGGGGCCCCTATGGCTACACCTTC
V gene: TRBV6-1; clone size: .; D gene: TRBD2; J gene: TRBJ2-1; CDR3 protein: CASSERSGGYNEQFF; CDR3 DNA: TGTGCCAGCAGTGAACGGAGCGGGGGGTACAATGAGCAGTTCTTC
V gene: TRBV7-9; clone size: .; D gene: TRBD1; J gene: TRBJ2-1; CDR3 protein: CASSLGFRTGSYNEQFF; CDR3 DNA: TGTGCCAGCAGCTTGGGGTTTCGGACAGGGTCCTACAATGAGCAGTTCTTC
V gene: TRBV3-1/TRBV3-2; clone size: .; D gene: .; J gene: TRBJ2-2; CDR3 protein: CASSPPRNTGELFF; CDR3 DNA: TGTGCCAGCAGCCCTCCTCGGAACACCGGGGAGCTGTTTTTT
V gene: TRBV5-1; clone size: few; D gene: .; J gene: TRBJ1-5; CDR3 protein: CASSSRGGGQPQHF; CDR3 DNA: TGCGCCAGCAGCTCCAGGGGTGGGGGTCAGCCCCAGCATTTT
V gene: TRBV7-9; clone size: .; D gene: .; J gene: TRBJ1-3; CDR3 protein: CASSTSGNTIYF; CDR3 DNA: TGTGCCAGCAGCACTTCTGGAAACACCATATATTTT
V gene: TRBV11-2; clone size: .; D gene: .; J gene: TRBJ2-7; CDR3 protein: CASSLFFSSYEQYF; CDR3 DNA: TGTGCCAGCAGCTTATTCTTCAGCTCCTACGAGCAGTACTTC
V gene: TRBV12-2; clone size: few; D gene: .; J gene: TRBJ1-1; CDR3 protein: CASRPGQGEAFF; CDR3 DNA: TGTGCAAGTCGCCCGGGACAGGGTGAAGCTTTCTTT
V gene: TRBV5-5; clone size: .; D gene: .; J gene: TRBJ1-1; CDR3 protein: CASSFRFITQMNTEAFF; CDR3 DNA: TGTGCCAGCAGCTTCCGATTTATTACACAAATGAACACTGAAGCTTTCTTT
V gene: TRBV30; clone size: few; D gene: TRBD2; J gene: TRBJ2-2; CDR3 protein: CAWNGGLASTGELFF; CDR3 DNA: TGTGCCTGGAATGGGGGACTAGCTTCCACCGGGGAGCTGTTTTTT
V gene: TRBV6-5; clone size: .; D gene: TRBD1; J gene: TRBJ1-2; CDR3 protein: CASRTGKDYGYTF; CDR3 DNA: TGTGCCTCGCGGACAGGGAAGGACTATGGCTACACCTTC
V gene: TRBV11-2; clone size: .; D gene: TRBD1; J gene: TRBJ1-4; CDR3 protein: CASSATGGNYEKLFF; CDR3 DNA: TGTGCCAGCAGCGCGACAGGGGGGAATTATGAAAAACTGTTTTTT
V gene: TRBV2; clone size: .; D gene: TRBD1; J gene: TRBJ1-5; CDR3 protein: CASRPGQDEQPQHF; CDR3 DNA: TGTGCCAGCAGGCCCGGACAGGACGAACAGCCCCAGCATTTT
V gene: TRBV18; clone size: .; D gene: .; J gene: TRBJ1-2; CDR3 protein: CASSPPGGTRGYGYTF; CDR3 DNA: TGTGCCAGCTCACCACCGGGAGGGACCCGGGGCTATGGCTACACCTTC
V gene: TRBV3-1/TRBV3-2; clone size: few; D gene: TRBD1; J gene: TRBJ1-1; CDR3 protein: CASSPGQGVNTEAFF; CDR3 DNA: TGTGCCAGCAGCCCGGGACAGGGAGTGAACACTGAAGCTTTCTTT
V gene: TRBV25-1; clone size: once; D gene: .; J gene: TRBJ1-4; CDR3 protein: CASSGISGIATNEKLFF; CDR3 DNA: TGTGCCAGCAGTGGCATATCCGGGATCGCAACTAATGAAAAACTGTTTTTT
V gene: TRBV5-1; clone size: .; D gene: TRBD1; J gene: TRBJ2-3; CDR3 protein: CASSPDRGADTQYF; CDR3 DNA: TGCGCCAGCAGCCCGGACAGGGGCGCAGATACGCAGTATTTT
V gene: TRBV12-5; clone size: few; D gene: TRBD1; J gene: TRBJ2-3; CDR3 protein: CASGSGQGSGDTQYF; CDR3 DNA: TGTGCTAGTGGATCGGGACAGGGGTCCGGAGATACGCAGTATTTT
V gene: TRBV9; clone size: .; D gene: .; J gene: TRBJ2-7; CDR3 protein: CASSVGSGVGYEQYF; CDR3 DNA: TGTGCCAGCAGCGTAGGATCGGGGGTTGGATACGAGCAGTACTTC
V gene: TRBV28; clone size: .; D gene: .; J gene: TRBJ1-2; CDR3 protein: CASSFGGGYGYTF; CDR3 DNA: TGTGCCAGCAGTTTTGGAGGTGGTTATGGCTACACCTTC
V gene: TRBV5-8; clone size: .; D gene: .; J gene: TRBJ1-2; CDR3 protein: CASSSQPGFAYGYTF; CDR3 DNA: TGTGCCAGCAGCAGTCAGCCCGGGTTCGCCTATGGCTACACCTTC
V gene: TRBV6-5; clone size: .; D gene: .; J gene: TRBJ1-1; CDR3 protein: CASSYSTGTEAFF; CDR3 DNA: TGTGCCAGCAGTTACTCGACGGGCACTGAAGCTTTCTTT
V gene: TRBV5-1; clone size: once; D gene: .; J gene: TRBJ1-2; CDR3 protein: CASSFDELRGYTF; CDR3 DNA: TGCGCCAGCAGTTTTGACGAACTCAGGGGCTACACCTTC
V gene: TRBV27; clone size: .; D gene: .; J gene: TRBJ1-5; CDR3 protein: CASRPWGGNQPQHF; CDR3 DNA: TGTGCCAGCAGGCCGTGGGGCGGCAATCAGCCCCAGCATTTT
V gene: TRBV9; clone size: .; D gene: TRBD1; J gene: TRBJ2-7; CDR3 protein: CASSVAPGQPGDIQYF; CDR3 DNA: TGTGCCAGCAGCGTAGCCCCGGGACAGCCAGGCGATATCCAGTACTTC
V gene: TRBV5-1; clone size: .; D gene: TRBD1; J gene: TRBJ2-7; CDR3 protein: CASSNRGQGNEQYF; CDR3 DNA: TGCGCCAGCAGCAACCGGGGACAGGGAAACGAGCAGTACTTC
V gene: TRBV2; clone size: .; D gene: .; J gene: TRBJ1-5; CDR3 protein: CASSVDNRVVGNQPQHF; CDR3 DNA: TGTGCCAGCAGTGTAGATAATCGGGTTGTTGGCAATCAGCCCCAGCATTTT
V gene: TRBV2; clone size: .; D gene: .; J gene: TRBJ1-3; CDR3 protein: CASSEEGGDHGNTIYF; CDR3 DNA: TGTGCCAGCAGTGAAGAAGGAGGGGATCATGGAAACACCATATATTTT
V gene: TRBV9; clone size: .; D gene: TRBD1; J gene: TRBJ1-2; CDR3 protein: CASSVRGDPGNYGYTF; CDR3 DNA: TGTGCCAGCAGCGTCAGGGGGGACCCAGGGAACTATGGCTACACCTTC
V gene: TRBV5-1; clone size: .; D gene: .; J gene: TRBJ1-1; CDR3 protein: CASSAPSDTEAFF; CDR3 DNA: TGCGCCAGCAGCGCCCCGAGTGACACTGAAGCTTTCTTT
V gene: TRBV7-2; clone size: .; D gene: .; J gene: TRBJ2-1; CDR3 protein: CASSLGGRYDEQFF; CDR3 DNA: TGTGCCAGCAGCTTAGGGGGGCGCTACGATGAGCAGTTCTTC
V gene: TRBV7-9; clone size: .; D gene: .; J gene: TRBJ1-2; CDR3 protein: CASGTLVETDGYTF; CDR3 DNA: TGTGCCAGCGGGACTCTTGTTGAGACAGACGGCTACACCTTC
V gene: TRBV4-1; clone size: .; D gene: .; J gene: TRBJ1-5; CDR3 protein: CASSQEFRDRNQPQHF; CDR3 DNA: TGCGCCAGCAGCCAAGAATTCAGGGATCGCAACCAGCCCCAGCATTTT
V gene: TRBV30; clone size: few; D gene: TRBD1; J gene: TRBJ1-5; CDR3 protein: CAWSPSGTGNGEERQPQHF; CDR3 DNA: TGTGCCTGGAGTCCCTCCGGGACAGGGAATGGGGAAGAGCGCCAGCCCCAGCATTTT
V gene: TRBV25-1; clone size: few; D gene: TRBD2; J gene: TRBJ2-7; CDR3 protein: CASRADGRGAGEQYF; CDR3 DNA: TGTGCCAGCAGAGCTGATGGGCGGGGGGCGGGGGAGCAGTACTTC
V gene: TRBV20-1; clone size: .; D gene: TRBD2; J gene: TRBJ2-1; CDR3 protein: CSAPLRGEQFF; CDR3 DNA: TGCAGTGCCCCTCTGCGGGGGGAGCAGTTCTTC
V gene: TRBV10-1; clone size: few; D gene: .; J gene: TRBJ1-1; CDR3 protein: CASRQGLETEAFF; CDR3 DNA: TGCGCCAGCAGACAGGGCCTTGAGACTGAAGCTTTCTTT
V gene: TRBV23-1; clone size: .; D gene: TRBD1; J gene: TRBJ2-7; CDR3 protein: CASSQLGPTENKQQDRGVTYEQYF; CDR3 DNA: TGCGCCAGCAGTCAATTAGGGCCAACTGAGAACAAACAACAAGACAGGGGAGTTACCTACGAGCAGTACTTC
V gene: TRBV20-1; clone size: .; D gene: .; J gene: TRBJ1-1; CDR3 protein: CSASGPSGAFF; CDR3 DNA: TGCAGTGCTAGTGGTCCGTCCGGGGCTTTCTTT
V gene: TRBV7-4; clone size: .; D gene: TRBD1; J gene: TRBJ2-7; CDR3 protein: CASSFQPGQSSYEQYF; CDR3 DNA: TGTGCCAGCAGCTTCCAACCGGGACAGAGCTCCTACGAGCAGTACTTC
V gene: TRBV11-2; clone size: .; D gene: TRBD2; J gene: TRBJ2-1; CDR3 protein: CASSLGQGGYGTYNEQFF; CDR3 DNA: TGTGCCAGCAGCTTAGGGCAGGGAGGGTACGGGACCTATAATGAGCAGTTCTTC
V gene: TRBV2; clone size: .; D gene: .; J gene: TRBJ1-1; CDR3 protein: CASSEGHQNTEAFF; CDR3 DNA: TGTGCCAGCAGTGAAGGACACCAGAACACTGAAGCTTTCTTT
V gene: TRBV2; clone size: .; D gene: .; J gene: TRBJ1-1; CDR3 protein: CASSFNTEAFF; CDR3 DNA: TGTGCCAGCAGCTTTAACACTGAAGCTTTCTTT